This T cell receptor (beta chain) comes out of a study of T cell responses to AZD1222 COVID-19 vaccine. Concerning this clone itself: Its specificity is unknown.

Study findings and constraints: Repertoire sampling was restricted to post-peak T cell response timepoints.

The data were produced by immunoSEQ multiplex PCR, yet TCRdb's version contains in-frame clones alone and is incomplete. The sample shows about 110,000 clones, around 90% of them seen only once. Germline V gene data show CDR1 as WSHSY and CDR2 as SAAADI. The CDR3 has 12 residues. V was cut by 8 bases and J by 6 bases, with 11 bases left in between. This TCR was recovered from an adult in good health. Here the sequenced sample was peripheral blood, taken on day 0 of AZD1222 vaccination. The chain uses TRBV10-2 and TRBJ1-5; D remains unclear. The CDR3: CASRERGQPQHF. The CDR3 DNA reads TGCGCCAGCCGAGAACGAGGTCAGCCCCAGCATTTT.